The rows below give T cell receptor beta chains drawn from one sample of a study of T cell changes during pregnancy in multiple sclerosis. This table comes from immunoSEQ multiplex PCR, and its TCRdb copy is limited to in-frame clones, with some not included. This table has about 59,000 clones, about 93% appearing once. Sequenced here: CD8+ T cells from peripheral blood mononuclear cells, sampled in the third trimester of pregnancy. The receptors come from a female donor with multiple sclerosis, enrolled in a pregnancy study. Each CDR3 is given with its conserved first and last residue. The D gene is left open where the match is weak. Some rows mark clone size as missing; the rest say once, few, many or name a class of expanded clone.

v_gene	d_gene	abundance	j_gene	CDR3nt	CDR3aa
TRBV7-2	TRBD1	once	TRBJ2-1	TGTGCCAGCAGCTTAGCCACAGGGGGCAATGAGCAGTTCTTC	CASSLATGGNEQFF
TRBV6-1	NA	NA	TRBJ2-6	TGTGCCAGCAGTGAACAACCTAGGGGTTCTGGGGCCAACGTCCTGACTTTC	CASSEQPRGSGANVLTF
TRBV5-6	NA	NA	TRBJ2-7	TGTGCCAGCAGCTTCGGCCAGGCGGGGTACGAGCAGTACTTC	CASSFGQAGYEQYF
TRBV27	TRBD2	NA	TRBJ2-1	TGTGCCACCCCGACTAGCGGGAGGGCTTACAATGAGCAGTTCTTC	CATPTSGRAYNEQFF
TRBV4-1	TRBD1	NA	TRBJ2-7	TGCGCCAGCAGCCAAACCGGGACAGGGAGCTCCTACGAGCAGTACTTC	CASSQTGTGSSYEQYF
TRBV9	TRBD2	NA	TRBJ2-2	TGTGCCAGCAGCCCCTTGACTAGCGGGAGGGCCGTATCCACCGGGGAGCTGTTTTTT	CASSPLTSGRAVSTGELFF
TRBV6-5	TRBD1	NA	TRBJ2-3	TGTGCCAGCAGTTACGGACAGGTAGCAGATACGCAGTATTTT	CASSYGQVADTQYF
TRBV7-6	NA	NA	TRBJ2-5	TGTGCCAGCAGCTTAGCTTCGCGGCGGGCGCAAGAGACCCAGTACTTC	CASSLASRRAQETQYF
TRBV9	NA	NA	TRBJ1-5	TGTGCCAGCAGCTATGAGCCGGGGGGGGCTCAGCCCCAGCATTTT	CASSYEPGGAQPQHF
TRBV7-3	TRBD2	NA	TRBJ2-1	TGTGCCAGCAGGGGCGGGACTAGCGGTAATGAGCAGTTCTTC	CASRGGTSGNEQFF